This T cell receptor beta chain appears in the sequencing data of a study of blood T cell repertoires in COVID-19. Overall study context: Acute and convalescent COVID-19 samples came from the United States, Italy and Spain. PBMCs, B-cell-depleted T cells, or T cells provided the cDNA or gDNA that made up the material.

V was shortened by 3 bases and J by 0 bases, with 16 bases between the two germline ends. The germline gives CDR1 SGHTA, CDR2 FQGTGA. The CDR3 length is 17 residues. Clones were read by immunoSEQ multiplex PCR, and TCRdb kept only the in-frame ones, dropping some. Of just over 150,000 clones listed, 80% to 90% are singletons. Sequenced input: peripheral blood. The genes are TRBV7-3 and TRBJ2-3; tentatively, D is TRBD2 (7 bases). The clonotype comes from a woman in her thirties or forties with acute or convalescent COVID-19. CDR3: CASSFRGGALSTDTQYF. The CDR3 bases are TGTGCCAGCAGCTTTAGAGGGGGGGCCCTGAGCACAGATACGCAGTATTTT.